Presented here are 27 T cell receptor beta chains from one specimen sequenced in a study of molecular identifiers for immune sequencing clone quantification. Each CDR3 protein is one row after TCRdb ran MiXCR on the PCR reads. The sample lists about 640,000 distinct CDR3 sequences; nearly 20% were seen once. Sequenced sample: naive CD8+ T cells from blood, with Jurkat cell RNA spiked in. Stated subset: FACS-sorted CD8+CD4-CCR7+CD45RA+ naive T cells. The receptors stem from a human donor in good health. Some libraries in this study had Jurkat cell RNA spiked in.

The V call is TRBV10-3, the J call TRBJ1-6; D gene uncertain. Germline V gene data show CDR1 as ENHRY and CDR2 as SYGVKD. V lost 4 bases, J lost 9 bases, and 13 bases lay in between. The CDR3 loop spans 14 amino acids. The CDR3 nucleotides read TGTGCCATCAGTGTAGGACCTTCGGGTTCACCCCTCCACTTT. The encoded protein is CAISVGPSGSPLHF.

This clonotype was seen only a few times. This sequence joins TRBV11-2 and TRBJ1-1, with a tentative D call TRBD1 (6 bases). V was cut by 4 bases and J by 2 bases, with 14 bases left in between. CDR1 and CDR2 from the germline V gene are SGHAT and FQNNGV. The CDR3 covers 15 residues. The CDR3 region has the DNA TGTGCCAGCAGCTCCCGGACAGAAAAAAACACTGAAGCTTTCTTT. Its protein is CASSSRTEKNTEAFF. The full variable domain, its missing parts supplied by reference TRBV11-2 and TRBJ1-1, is EAGVAQSPRYKIIEKRQSVAFWCNPISGHATLYWYQQILGQGPKLLIQFQNNGVVDDSQLPKDRFSAERLKGVDSTLKIQPAKLEDSAVYLCASSSRTEKNTEAFFGQGTRLTVV.

Written as DNA, the CDR3 is TGTGCCAGCTCTTCTTTGGTGGGGAATTCACCCCTCCACTTT. It specifies CASSSLVGNSPLHF. The gene calls are TRBV27 and TRBJ1-6; D is unclear. The CDR3 runs to 14 residues. V gave up 8 bases and J gave up 7 bases, with 15 bases separating them. Germline values: CDR1 MNHEY, CDR2 SMNVEV (reference sequence).

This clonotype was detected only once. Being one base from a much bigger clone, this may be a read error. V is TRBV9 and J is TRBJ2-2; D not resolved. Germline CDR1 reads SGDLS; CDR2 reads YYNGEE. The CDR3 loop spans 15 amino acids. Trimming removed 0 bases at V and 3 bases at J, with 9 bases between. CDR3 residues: CASSVGASDTGELFF. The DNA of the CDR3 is TGTGCCAGCAGCGTAGGGGCCAGTGACACCGGGGAGCTGTTTTTT.

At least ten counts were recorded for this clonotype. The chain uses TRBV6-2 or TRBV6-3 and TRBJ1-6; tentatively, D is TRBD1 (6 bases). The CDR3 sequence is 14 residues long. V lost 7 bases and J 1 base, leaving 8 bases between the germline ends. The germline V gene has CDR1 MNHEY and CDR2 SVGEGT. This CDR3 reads CASTGQSYNSPLHF. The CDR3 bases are TGTGCCAGCACCGGACAGTCCTATAATTCACCCCTCCACTTT.

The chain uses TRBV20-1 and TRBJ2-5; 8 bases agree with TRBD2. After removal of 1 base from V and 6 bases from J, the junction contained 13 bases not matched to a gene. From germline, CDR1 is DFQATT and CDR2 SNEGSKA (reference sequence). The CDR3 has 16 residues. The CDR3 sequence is CSARGGGSGSGKTQYF. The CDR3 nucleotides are TGCAGTGCTAGAGGAGGGGGGAGCGGGAGTGGAAAGACCCAGTACTTC.

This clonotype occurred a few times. CDR3 sequence (DNA): TGTGCCAGCAGTCCCGGACAGGGGATAGAAGGGCAGTACTTC. It encodes CASSPGQGIEGQYF. J is TRBJ2-7 and V is TRBV12-3 or TRBV12-4; 9 positions agree with TRBD1. The length of the CDR3 is 14 residues. Trimming cost V 5 bases and J 9 bases; bases outside gene matches: 11.

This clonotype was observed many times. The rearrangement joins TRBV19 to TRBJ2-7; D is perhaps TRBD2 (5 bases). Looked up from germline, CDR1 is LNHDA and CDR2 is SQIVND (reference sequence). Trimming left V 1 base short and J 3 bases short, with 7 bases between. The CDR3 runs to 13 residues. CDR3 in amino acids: CASSIAGNYEQYF. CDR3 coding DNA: TGTGCCAGTAGTATAGCGGGGAACTACGAGCAGTACTTC.

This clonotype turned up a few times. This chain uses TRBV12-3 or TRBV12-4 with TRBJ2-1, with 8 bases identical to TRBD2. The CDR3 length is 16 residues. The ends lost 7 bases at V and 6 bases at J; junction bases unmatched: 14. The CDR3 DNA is TGTGCCAGCAATACGGATAGCGGGGAACAAATCAATGAGCAGTTCTTC. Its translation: CASNTDSGEQINEQFF.

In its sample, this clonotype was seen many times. This CDR3 reads CASSGPGLAGDHSAKNIQYF. CDR3 DNA: TGTGCCAGCAGTGGACCGGGACTAGCGGGAGATCACTCCGCCAAAAACATTCAGTACTTC. The chain is built from TRBV6-1 and TRBJ2-4, with TRBD2 matching 14 bases. The CDR3 has 20 amino acids. The V segment lost 4 bases and the J segment 1 base; nucleotides outside the gene matches: 12. Germline V CDR1 and CDR2: MNHNS, SASEGT.

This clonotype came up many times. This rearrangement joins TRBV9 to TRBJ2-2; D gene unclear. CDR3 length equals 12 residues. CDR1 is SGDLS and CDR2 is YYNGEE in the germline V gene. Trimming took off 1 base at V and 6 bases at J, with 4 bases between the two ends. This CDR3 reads CASSVFSGELFF. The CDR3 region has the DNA TGTGCCAGCAGCGTATTCTCCGGGGAGCTGTTTTTT. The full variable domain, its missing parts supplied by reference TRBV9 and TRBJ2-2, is DSGVTQTPKHLITATGQRVTLRCSPRSGDLSVYWYQQSLDQGLQFLIQYYNGEERAKGNILERFSAQQFPDLHSELNLSSLELGDSALYFCASSVFSGELFFGEGSRLTVL.

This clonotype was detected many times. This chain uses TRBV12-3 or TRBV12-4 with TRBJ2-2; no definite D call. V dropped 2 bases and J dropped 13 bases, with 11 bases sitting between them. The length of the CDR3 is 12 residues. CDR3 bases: TGTGCCAGCAGTTTATTGCCCGGTGTGCTGTTTTTT. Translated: CASSLLPGVLFF.

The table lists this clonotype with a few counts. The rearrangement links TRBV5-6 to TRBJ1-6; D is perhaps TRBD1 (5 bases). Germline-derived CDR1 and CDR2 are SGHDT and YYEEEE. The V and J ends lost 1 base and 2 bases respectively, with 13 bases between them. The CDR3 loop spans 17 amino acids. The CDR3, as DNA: TGTGCCAGCAGCTTGAGTGTGGGGGTCCCCTATAATTCACCCCTCCACTTT. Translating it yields CASSLSVGVPYNSPLHF.

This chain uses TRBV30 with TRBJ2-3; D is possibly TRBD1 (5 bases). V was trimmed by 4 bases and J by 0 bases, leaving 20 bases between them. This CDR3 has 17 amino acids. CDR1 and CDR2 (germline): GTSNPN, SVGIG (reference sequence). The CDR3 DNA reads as TGTGCCTGGATGCCCCTATTTAGGGGCCCGAGCACAGATACGCAGTATTTT. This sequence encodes CAWMPLFRGPSTDTQYF.

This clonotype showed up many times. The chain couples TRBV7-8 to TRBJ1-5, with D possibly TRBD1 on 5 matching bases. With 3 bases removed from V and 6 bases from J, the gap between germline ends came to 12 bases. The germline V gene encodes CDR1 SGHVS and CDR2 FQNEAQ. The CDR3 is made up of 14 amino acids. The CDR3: CASSFGGVTQPQHF. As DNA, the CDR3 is TGTGCCAGCAGCTTCGGAGGGGTTACTCAGCCCCAGCATTTT.

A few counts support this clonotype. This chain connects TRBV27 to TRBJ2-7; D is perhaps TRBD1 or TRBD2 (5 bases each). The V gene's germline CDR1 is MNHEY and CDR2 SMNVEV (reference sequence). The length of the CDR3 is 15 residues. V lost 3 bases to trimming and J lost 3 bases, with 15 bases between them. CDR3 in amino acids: CASSLRRDPYYEQYF. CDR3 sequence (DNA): TGTGCCAGCAGTTTGCGCCGGGACCCTTACTACGAGCAGTACTTC.

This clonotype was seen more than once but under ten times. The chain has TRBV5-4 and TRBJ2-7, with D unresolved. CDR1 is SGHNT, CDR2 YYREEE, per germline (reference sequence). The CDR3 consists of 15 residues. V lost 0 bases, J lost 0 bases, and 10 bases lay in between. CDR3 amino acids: CASSLATAGSYEQYF. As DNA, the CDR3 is TGTGCCAGCAGCTTGGCCACCGCAGGCTCCTACGAGCAGTACTTC. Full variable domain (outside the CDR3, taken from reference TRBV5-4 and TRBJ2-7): ETGVTQSPTHLIKTRGQQVTLRCSSQSGHNTVSWYQQALGQGPQFIFQYYREEENGRGNFPPRFSGLQFPNYSSELNVNALELDDSALYLCASSLATAGSYEQYFGPGTRLTVT.

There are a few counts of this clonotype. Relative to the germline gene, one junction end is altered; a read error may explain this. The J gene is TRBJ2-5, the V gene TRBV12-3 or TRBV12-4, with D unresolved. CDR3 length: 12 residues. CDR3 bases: TGTGCCAGCAGTGTAGCCAGTCCGGCCCAGTACTTC. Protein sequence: CASSVASPAQYF.

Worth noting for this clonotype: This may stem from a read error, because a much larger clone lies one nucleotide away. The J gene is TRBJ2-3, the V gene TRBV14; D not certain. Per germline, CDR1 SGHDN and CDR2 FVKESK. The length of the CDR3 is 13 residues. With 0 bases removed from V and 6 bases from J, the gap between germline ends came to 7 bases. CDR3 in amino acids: CASSQDLSDTQYF. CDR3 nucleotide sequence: TGTGCCAGCAGCCAAGATCTGTCGGATACGCAGTATTTT.

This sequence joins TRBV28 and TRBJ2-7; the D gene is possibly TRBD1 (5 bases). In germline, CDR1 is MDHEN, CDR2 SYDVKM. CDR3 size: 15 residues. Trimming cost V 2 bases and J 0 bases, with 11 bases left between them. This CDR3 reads CASSLTGRASYEQYF. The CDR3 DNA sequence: TGTGCCAGCAGTTTAACGGGCAGGGCCTCCTACGAGCAGTACTTC.

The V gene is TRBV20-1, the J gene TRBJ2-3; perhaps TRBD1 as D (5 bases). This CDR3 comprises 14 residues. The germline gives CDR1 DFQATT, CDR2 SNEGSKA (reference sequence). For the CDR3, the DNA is TGCAGCGCCGCCTTGAGACAGCTCACAGATACGCAGTATTTT. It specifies CSAALRQLTDTQYF.

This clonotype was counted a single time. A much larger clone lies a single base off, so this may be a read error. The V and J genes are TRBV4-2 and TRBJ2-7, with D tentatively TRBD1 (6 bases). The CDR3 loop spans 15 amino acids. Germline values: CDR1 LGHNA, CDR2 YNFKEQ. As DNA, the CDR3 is TGTGCCAGCAGCCAAGAGAGGGGACACGCTTACGAGCAGCACTTC. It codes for CASSQERGHAYEQHF.

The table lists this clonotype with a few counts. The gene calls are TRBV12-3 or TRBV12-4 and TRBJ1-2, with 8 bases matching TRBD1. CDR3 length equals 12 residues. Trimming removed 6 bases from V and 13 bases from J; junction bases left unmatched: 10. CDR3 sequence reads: CASSADRGIITF. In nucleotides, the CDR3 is TGTGCCAGCAGCGCAGACAGGGGAATTATCACCTTC.

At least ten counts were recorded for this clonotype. Here the CDR3 reads CASSSLTDRLTDTQYF. In DNA, the CDR3 is TGTGCCAGCAGCTCTCTGACGGATAGACTCACAGATACGCAGTATTTT. The V call is TRBV7-9, the J call TRBJ2-3; D not resolved. CDR3 length: 16 residues. V lost 4 bases and J lost 2, with 16 bases in between. Per the germline V gene, CDR1 is SEHNR and CDR2 is FQNEAQ (reference sequence).

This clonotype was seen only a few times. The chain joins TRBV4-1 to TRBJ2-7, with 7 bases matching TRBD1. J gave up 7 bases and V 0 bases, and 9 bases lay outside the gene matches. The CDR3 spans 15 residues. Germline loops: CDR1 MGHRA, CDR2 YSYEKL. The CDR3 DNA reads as TGCGCCAGCAGCCAAGATACAGGGGAAGTAGTGGAGCAGTACTTC. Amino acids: CASSQDTGEVVEQYF.

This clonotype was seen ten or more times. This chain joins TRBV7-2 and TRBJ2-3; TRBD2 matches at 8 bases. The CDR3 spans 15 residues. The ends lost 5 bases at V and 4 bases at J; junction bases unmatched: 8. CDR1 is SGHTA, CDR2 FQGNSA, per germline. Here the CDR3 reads CASSASGGIADTQYF. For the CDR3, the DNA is TGTGCCAGCAGCGCGAGCGGGGGTATCGCAGATACGCAGTATTTT.

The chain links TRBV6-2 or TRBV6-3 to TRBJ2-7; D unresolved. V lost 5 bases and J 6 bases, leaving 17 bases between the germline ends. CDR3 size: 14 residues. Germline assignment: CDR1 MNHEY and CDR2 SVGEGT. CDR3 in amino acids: CASSHPAPAGEQYF. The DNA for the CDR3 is TGTGCCAGCAGTCACCCAGCCCCTGCCGGCGAGCAGTACTTC.